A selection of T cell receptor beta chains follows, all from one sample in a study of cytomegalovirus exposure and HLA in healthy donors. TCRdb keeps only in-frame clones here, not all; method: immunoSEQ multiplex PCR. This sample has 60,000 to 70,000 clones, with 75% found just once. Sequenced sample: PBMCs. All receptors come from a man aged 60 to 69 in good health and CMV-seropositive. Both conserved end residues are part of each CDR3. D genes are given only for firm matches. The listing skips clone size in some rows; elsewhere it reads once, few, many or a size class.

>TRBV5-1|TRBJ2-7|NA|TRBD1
TGCGCCAGCAGCTTCTTGGGCGGGACAGGGGTCCCCTACGAGCGGTACTTC
CASSFLGGTGVPYERYF
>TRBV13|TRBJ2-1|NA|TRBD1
TGTGCCAGCAGCTTAGGGACAGGGGTGAATGAGCAGTTCTTC
CASSLGTGVNEQFF
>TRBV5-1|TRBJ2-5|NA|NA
TGCGCCAGCAGCTCAGGACAGTACCAAGAGACCCAGTACTTC
CASSSGQYQETQYF
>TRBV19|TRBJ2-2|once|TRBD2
TGTGCCAGTCGACCGGCGGGGCTAGCGGGGGGGTCGAACACCGGGGAGCTGTTTTTT
CASRPAGLAGGSNTGELFF
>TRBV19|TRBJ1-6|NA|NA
TGTGCCAGTAGTACGGATCGGGGTTCACCCCTCCACTTT
CASSTDRGSPLHF
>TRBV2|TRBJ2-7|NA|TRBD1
TGTGCCAGCAGTGAAGGGCGGGACAGGGCGTCCTACGAGCAGTACTTC
CASSEGRDRASYEQYF
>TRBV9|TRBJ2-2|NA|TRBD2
TGTGCCAGCAGCCTAGCGGGGAGATCGAACACCGGGGAGCTGTTTTTT
CASSLAGRSNTGELFF
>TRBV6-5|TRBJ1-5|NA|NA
TGTGCCAGCAGTGAAGCCACAGCCCAGCCCCAGCATTTT
CASSEATAQPQHF
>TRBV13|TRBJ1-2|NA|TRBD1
TGTGCCAGCAGCTTAAGGGGGCTGGAGGCCTTC
CASSLRGLEAF
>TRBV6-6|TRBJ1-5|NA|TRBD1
TGTGCCAGCAGTTCCCCGGACAGGGCTCAGCCCCAGCATTTT
CASSSPDRAQPQHF
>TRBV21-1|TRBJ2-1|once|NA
TGTGCCAGCATAAGTCAAACGGGAGGGGGCAATGAGCAGTTCTTC
CASISQTGGGNEQFF
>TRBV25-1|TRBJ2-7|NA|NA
TGTGCCAGCCTCTCGACAGCCTCCTACGAGCAGTACTTC
CASLSTASYEQYF
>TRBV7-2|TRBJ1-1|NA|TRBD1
TGTGCCAGCAGCACACGACAGGGCCCGAGGAACACTGAAGCTTTCTTT
CASSTRQGPRNTEAFF
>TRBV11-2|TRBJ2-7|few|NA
TGTGCCAGCAGCTTAGGATATCAGGGGATCGAGCAGTACTTC
CASSLGYQGIEQYF
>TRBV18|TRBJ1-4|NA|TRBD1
TGTGCCAGCTCATCAACCTCCGGGACAGGGGGCTTAAAACTGTTTTTT
CASSSTSGTGGLKLFF
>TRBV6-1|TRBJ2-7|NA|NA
TGTGCCAGCAGCACGACAGGTAGACTTCGGTACGAGCAGTACTTC
CASSTTGRLRYEQYF
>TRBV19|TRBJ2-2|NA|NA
TGTGCCAGTAGTTCTCAGTCGAACACCGGGGAGCTGTTTTTT
CASSSQSNTGELFF
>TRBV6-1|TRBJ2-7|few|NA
TGTGCCACCCGATGGTCAGGGGTTTTCTACGAGCAGTACTTC
CATRWSGVFYEQYF
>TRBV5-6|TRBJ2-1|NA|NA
TGTGCCAGCAGCTTGGGCAGGAACTCCTACAATGAGCAGTTCTTC
CASSLGRNSYNEQFF
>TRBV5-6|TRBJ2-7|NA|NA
TGTGCCAGCAGCCTTCGGACAGATTGGTCCTACGAGCAGTACTTC
CASSLRTDWSYEQYF
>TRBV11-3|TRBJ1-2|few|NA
TGTGCCAGCAGCTTAGGGGCGGGAAACTATGGCTACACCTTC
CASSLGAGNYGYTF
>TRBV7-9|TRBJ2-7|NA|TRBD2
TGTGCCAGCAGTCTCGGACTAGCCTCCTACGAGCAGTACTTC
CASSLGLASYEQYF
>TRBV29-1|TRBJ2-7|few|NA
TGCAGCATACGGACTGATGCCTACGAGCAGTACTTC
CSIRTDAYEQYF
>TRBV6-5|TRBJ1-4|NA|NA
TGTGCCAGCGGGGAGCGGACTACAACTAATGAAAAACTGTTTTTT
CASGERTTTNEKLFF
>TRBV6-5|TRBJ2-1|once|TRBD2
TGTGCCAGCAGGATTGCGGGGGGGCCTAACAATGAGCAGTTCTTC
CASRIAGGPNNEQFF
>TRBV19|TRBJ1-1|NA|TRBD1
TGTGCCAGTAGTTGGGACAGGAACACTGAGGCTTTCTTT
CASSWDRNTEAFF
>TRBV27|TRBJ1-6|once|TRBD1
TGTGCCAGCAGTTTAATGAGACAGGGGAATTCACCCCTCCACTTT
CASSLMRQGNSPLHF
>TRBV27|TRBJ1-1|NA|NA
TGTGCCAGCAGTTTAGGGCAGGGTACGGGCACTGAAGCTTTCTTT
CASSLGQGTGTEAFF
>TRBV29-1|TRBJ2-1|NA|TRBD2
TGCAGCGCGGGGACTAGCGGATACAATGAGCAGTTCTTC
CSAGTSGYNEQFF
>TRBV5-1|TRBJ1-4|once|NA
TGCGCCAGCAGGGGCTGGGATGAAAAACTGTTTTTT
CASRGWDEKLFF
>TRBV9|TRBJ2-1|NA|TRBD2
TGTGCTAGCAGCGTTATAGCGGGGGGCCACAATGAGCAGTTCTTC
CASSVIAGGHNEQFF
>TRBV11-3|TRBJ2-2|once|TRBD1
TGTGCCAGCAGCGTCCCGGGACAGGGAGTCACCGGGGAGCTGTTTTTT
CASSVPGQGVTGELFF
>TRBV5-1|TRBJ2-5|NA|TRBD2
TGCGCCAGCAGCTTGCCCGGACTAGCGGGGGGACGACAAGAGACCCAGTACTTC
CASSLPGLAGGRQETQYF
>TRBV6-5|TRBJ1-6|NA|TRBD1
TGTGCCAGCAGTCTCAGGGGGAGAGATTCACCCCTCCACTTT
CASSLRGRDSPLHF
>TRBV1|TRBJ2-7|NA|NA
TGCACCAGCAGCGGAAGCGGGGGGGCCTCCTACGAGCAGTACTTC
CTSSGSGGASYEQYF
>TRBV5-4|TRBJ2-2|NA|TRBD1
TGTGCCAGCAGCAAGGCCGGGACAGGGGGCGCGGGTCGCACCGGGGAGCTGTTTTTT
CASSKAGTGGAGRTGELFF
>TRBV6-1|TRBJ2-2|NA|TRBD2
TGTGCCAGCAGTAGAAGCGGGAGGGCCGGTAAAGAGCTGTTTTTT
CASSRSGRAGKELFF
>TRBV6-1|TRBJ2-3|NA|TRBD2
TGTGCCAGCAGTGACCGGGACTACCAGTACACAGATACGCAGTATTTT
CASSDRDYQYTDTQYF
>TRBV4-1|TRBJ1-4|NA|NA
TGCGCCAGCAGCCAAGATATCAGGATGGCTGAAAAACTGTTTTTT
CASSQDIRMAEKLFF
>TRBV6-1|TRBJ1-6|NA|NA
TGTGCCAGCCGTATACAAAATAATTCACCCCTCCACTTT
CASRIQNNSPLHF
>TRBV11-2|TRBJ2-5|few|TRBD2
TGTGCCAGCAGCTCGCCAGCGGGAGGGCCAGCAAAGACCCAGTACTTC
CASSSPAGGPAKTQYF
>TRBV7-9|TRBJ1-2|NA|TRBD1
TGTGCCAGCAGTCAATATCAGGGGGTGGATCTAACTAACTATGGCTACACCTTC
CASSQYQGVDLTNYGYTF
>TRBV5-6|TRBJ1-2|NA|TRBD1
TGTGCCAGCAGCGGTACAGGGGGTAACTATGGCTACACCTTC
CASSGTGGNYGYTF
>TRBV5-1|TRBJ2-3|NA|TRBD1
TGCGCCAGCACGGACATACAGGGGGCAGATACGCAGTATTTT
CASTDIQGADTQYF
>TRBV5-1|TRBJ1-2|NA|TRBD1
TGCGCCAGCAGCTTCGACAGGGGCTATGGCTACACCTTC
CASSFDRGYGYTF
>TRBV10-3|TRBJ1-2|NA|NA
TGTGCCATCAGTGAGTTGACAGAGAGCTATGGCTACACCTTC
CAISELTESYGYTF
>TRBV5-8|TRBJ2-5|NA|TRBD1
TGTGCCAGCAGCTTGAGAGGGACAGGGGGGAGAGAGACCCAGTACTTC
CASSLRGTGGRETQYF
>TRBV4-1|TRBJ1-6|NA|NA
TGCGCCAGCAGCCAAGCCCTAGGGGGCTCCTATAATTCACCCCTCCACTTT
CASSQALGGSYNSPLHF
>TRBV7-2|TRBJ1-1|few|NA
TGTGCCAGCAGCCGCCTGGGAGGGACTGAAGCTTTCTTT
CASSRLGGTEAFF
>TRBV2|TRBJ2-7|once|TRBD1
TGTGCCAGCAGTCACCCCGGGACAGAGACCTACGAGCAGTACTTC
CASSHPGTETYEQYF
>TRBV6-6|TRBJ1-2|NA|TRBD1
TGTGCCAGCACCTACGGCAGGGGGTATGGCTACACCTTC
CASTYGRGYGYTF
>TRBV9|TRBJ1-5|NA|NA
TGTGCCAGCAGCGGCTGGGGGGGGGTTAACGATCAGCCCCAGCATTTT
CASSGWGGVNDQPQHF
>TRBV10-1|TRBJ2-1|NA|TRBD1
TGCGCCAGCAGTCCAGAACAGGGGGCAAGCCCCTACAATGAGCAGTTCTTC
CASSPEQGASPYNEQFF
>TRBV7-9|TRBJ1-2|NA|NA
TGTGCCAGCAGCTTGGGCACCATTGGCTACACCTTC
CASSLGTIGYTF
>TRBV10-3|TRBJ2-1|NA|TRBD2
TGTGCCACAACCGGGACTAGCGGGGGGGCCCTAGAGCAGTTCTTC
CATTGTSGGALEQFF
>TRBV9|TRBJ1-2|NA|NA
TGTGCCAGCAGCGTAGATGGGAGACCTGCTAACTATGGCTACACCTTC
CASSVDGRPANYGYTF
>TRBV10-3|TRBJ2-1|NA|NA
TGTGCCATCAGTGACGGGGTAGTGAACAATGAGCAGTTCTTC
CAISDGVVNNEQFF
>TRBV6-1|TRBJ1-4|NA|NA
TGTGCCAGCACGTTGTCCTTCCTTAATGAAAAACTGTTTTTT
CASTLSFLNEKLFF
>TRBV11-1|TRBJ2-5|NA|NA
TGTGCCAGCAGCTCGTATAGTGAACAAGAGACCCAGTACTTC
CASSSYSEQETQYF